This TCR beta chain was recorded in a study of T cell responses to AZD1222 COVID-19 vaccine. As for the study in general: Recipients boosted at about 4 weeks or about 12 weeks are pooled.

The table came from immunoSEQ multiplex PCR; TCRdb's copy has only in-frame clones and leaves some out. The table shows 150,000 to 170,000 clones, with around 90% occurring only once. Notes on the study in general: Donor demographics were predominantly white British with a female majority; clonal diversity may be underestimated. Recipients of AZD1222 seropositive at baseline numbered only 6 or 7.

Germline V gene sequence: CDR1 SGHTA, CDR2 FQGNSA. The CDR3 has 18 residues. V lost 5 bases to trimming and J lost 3 bases, with 23 bases between them. A note on this clone: The antigen remains unidentified.

This sample comprised peripheral blood, obtained on day 0 of AZD1222 vaccination. This clonotype was sampled from an adult in good health. V gene TRBV7-2 combines with J gene TRBJ1-5; D is possibly TRBD1 (6 bases). The CDR3 DNA sequence: TGTGCCAGCAGCCTTTACAGGACAGATGAGAGATACAATCAGCCCCAGCATTTT. It yields the protein CASSLYRTDERYNQPQHF.